This T cell receptor beta chain stems from a study of blood T cell repertoires in COVID-19. Study information: The cDNA or gDNA used as material had been derived from T cells, B-cell-depleted T cells, or PBMCs.

Trimming took 1 base from V and 4 from J, leaving 10 bases between them. The CDR3 runs 15 residues. In germline, CDR1 is MDHEN, CDR2 SYDVKM. Authors' data handling: From reference gene primer amplification, estimates of nucleated cell counts were derived. The table came from immunoSEQ multiplex PCR; TCRdb's copy has only in-frame clones and leaves some out. D and trimming come from the DNA, and the V and J calls and clone size come from that table. The sample contains 50,000 to 75,000 clones, roughly 70% of which appear only once. The material sequenced was peripheral blood. This chain connects TRBV28 to TRBJ1-4, with D tentatively TRBD1 (5 bases). This clonotype was obtained from a woman aged 45-65 years with active or convalescent COVID-19. CDR3 sequence (DNA): TGTGCCAGCAGTTTATACCAGGGCCTTAATGAAAAACTGTTTTTT. It translates to CASSLYQGLNEKLFF.